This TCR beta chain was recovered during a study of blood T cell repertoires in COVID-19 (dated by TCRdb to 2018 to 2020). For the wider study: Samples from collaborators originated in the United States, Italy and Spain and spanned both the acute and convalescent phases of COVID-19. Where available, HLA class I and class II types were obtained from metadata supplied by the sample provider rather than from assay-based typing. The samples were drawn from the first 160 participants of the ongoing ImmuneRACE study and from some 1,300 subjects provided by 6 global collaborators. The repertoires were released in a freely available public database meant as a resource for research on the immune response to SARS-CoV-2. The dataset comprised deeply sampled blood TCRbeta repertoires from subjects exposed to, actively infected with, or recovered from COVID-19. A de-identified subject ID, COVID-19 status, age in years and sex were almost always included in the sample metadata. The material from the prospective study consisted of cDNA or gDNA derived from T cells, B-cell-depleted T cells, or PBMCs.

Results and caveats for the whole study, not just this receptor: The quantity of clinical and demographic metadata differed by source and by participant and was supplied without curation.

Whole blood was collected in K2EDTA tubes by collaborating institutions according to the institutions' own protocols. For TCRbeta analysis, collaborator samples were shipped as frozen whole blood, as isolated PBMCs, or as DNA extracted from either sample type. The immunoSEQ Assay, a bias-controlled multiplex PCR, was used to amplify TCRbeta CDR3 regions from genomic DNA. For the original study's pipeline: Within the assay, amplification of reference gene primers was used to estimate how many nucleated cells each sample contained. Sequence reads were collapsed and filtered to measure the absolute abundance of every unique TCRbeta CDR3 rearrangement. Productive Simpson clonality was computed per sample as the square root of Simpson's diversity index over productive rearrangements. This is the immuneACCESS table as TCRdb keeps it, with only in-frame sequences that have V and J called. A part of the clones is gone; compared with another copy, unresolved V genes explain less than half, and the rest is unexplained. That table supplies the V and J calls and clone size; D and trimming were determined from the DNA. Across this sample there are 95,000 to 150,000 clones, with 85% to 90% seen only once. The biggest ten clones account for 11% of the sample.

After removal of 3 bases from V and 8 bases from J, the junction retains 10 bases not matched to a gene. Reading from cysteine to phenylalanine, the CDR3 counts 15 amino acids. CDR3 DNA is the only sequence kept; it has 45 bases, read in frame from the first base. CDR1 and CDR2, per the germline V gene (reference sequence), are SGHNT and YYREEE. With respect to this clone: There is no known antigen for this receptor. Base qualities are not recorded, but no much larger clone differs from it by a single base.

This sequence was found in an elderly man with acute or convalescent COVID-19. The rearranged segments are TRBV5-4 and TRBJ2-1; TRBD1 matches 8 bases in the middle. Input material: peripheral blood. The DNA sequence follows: TGTGCCAGCAGCTCACAGGGGGGCCCTTTGTATGAGCAGTTCTTC. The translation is CASSSQGGPLYEQFF.